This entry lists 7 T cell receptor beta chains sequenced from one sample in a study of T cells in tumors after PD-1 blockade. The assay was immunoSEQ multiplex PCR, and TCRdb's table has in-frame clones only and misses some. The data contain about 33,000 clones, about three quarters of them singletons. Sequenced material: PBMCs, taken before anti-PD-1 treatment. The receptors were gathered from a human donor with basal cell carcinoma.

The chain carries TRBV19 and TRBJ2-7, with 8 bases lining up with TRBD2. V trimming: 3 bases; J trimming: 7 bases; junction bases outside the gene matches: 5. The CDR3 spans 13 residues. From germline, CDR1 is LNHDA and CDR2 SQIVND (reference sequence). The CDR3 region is CASSIGGAGEQYF. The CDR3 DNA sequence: TGTGCCAGTAGTATCGGGGGGGCGGGTGAGCAGTACTTC.

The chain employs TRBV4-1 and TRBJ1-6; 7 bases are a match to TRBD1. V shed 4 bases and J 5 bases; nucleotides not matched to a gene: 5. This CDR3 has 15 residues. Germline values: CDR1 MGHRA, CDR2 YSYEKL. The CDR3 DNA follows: TGCGCCAGCAGCCTCAGGGACAGAGATAATTCACCCCTCCACTTT. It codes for CASSLRDRDNSPLHF.

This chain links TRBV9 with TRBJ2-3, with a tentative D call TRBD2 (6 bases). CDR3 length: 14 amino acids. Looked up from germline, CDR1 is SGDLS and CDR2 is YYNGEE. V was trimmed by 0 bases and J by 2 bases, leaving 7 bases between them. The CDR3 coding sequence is TGTGCCAGCAGCGTAGGCGGGAACACAGATACGCAGTATTTT. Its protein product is CASSVGGNTDTQYF. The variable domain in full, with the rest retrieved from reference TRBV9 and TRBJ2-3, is DSGVTQTPKHLITATGQRVTLRCSPRSGDLSVYWYQQSLDQGLQFLIQYYNGEERAKGNILERFSAQQFPDLHSELNLSSLELGDSALYFCASSVGGNTDTQYFGPGTRLTVL.

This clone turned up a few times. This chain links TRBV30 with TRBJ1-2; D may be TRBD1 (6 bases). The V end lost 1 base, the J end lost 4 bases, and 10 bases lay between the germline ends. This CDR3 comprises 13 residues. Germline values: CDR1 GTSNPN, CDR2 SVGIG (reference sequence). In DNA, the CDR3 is TGTGCCTGGAGTGGGGGGCTTGGCTATGGCTACACCTTC. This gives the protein CAWSGGLGYGYTF.

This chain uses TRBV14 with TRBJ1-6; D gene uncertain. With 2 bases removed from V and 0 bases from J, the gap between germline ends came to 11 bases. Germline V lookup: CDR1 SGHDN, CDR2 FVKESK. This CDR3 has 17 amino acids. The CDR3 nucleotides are TGTGCCAGCAGCCAACTAGGGATCAGCTCCTATAATTCACCCCTCCACTTT. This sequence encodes CASSQLGISSYNSPLHF.

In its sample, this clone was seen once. This chain's CDR3 is CASTLPGGAYGYTF. CDR3 nucleotides: TGCGCCAGCACCCTCCCGGGGGGCGCCTATGGCTACACCTTC. The chain recombines TRBV5-1 with TRBJ1-2, with D possibly TRBD1 on 6 matching bases. Trimming removed 6 bases from V and 4 bases from J, with 16 bases in between. The V gene's germline CDR1 is SGHRS and CDR2 YFSETQ. The length of the CDR3 is 14 residues.

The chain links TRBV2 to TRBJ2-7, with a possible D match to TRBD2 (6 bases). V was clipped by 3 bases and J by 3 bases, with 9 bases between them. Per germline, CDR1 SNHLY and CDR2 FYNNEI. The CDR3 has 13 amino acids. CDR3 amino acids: CASSDNGSYEQYF. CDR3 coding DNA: TGTGCCAGCAGTGATAACGGGAGCTACGAGCAGTACTTC.